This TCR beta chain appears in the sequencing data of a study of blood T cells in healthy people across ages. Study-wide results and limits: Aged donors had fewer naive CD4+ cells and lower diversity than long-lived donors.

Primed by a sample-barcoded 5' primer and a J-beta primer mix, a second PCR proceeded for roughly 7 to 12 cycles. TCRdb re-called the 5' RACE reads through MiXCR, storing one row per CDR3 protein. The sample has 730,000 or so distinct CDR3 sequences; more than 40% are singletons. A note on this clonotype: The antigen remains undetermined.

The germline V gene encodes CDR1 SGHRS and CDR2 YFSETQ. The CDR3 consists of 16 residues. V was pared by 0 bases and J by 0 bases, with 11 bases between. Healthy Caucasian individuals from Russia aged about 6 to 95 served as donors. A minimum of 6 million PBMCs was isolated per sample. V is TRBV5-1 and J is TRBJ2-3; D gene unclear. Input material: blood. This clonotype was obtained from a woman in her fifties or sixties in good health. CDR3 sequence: CASSLGSFPSTDTQYF. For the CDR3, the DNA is TGCGCCAGCAGCTTGGGCAGTTTCCCCAGCACAGATACGCAGTATTTT.